Below, 27 T cell receptor beta chains from the same sample are listed, as sequenced in a study of TIL therapy for anti-PD-1-resistant metastatic lung cancer. This was the immunoSEQ v3 assay. The repertoire was sequenced with immunoSEQ multiplex PCR; TCRdb's copy has only in-frame clones and lacks some. Here the sample spans roughly 60,000 clones, roughly 70% being singletons. The time point here: pre-treatment sample, taken before nivolumab and TIL therapy. Sequencing was performed on blood, taken at baseline. These receptors all come from a person between 25 and 80 years old with non-small cell lung cancer.

The table lists this clone with a count of one. V usage is TRBV7-6 and J usage is TRBJ2-1; maybe TRBD1 (5 bases). Trimming stripped 4 bases from V and 0 bases from J, with 19 bases between. The CDR3 has 18 amino acids. Germline V gives CDR1 SGHVS, CDR2 FNYEAQ. CDR3 nucleotides: TGTGCCAGCAGCTCCCAATCGGCGGCAGGGCGCTCCTACAATGAGCAGTTCTTC. Protein sequence: CASSSQSAAGRSYNEQFF.

CDR3 sequence: CASSSSGRNTGELFF. The CDR3 DNA follows: TGTGCCAGCAGCTCTAGCGGGAGGAACACCGGGGAGCTGTTTTTT. The chain is built from TRBV9 and TRBJ2-2, with 10 nucleotides matching TRBD2. This CDR3 has 15 amino acids. V was pared by 4 bases and J by 1 base, with 1 base of the junction left unmatched. Germline CDR1 is SGDLS and CDR2 is YYNGEE.

This chain links TRBV5-6 with TRBJ1-2; 7 bases align to TRBD1. CDR1 and CDR2 (germline): SGHDT, YYEEEE. The CDR3 length is 14 residues. V was pared by 3 bases and J by 5 bases, with 7 bases of the junction left unmatched. The CDR3 bases are TGTGCCAGCAGCTGGGACAGAGTGAAGTATGGCTACACCTTC. Translating it yields CASSWDRVKYGYTF.

The chain is built from TRBV27 and TRBJ2-7, with D possibly TRBD1 on 6 matching bases. Per the germline V gene, CDR1 is MNHEY and CDR2 is SMNVEV (reference sequence). The CDR3 contains 14 residues. The V end was cut by 6 bases, the J end by 4 bases, with 16 bases between. The CDR3 sequence is CASRSRDTVYEQYF. Written as DNA, the CDR3 is TGTGCCAGCAGGAGCCGGGACACGGTTTACGAGCAGTACTTC.

This clone occurred once. The chain uses TRBV7-9 and TRBJ2-3; 11 bases agree with TRBD2. The CDR3 is 16 amino acids. Unmatched junction bases numbered 5, after V lost 4 bases and J lost 2 bases. Germline lookup yields CDR1 SEHNR and CDR2 FQNEAQ (reference sequence). The CDR3 DNA reads as TGTGCCAGCAGCTGGGGACTAGCGGTACCCACAGATACGCAGTATTTT. Translation: CASSWGLAVPTDTQYF.

This chain connects TRBV27 to TRBJ1-1; D perhaps matches TRBD1 (5 bases). The CDR3 extends over 14 amino acids. CDR1 is MNHEY, CDR2 SMNVEV, per germline (reference sequence). The V and J ends lost 8 bases and 4 bases respectively, with 17 bases between them. The CDR3 bases are TGTGCCAGCCAAAGGGGAGGAATTGGCACTGAAGCTTTCTTT. This codes for CASQRGGIGTEAFF.

The chain carries TRBV30 and TRBJ2-7; a possible D gene is TRBD2 (5 bases). Trimming took 2 bases from V and 6 from J, leaving 11 bases between them. Germline values: CDR1 GTSNPN, CDR2 SVGIG (reference sequence). CDR3 length: 12 amino acids. The CDR3 is CAWSRGRVEQYF. For the CDR3, the DNA is TGTGCCTGGAGTCGTGGGCGGGTCGAGCAGTACTTC. Together with reference TRBV30 and TRBJ2-7, the CDR3 gives the full variable domain: SQTIHQWPATLVQPVGSPLSLECTVEGTSNPNLYWYRQAAGRGLQLLFYSVGIGQISSEVPQNLSASRPQDRQFILSSKKLLLSDSGFYLCAWSRGRVEQYFGPGTRLTVT.

The sample holds a few counts of this clone. The chain uses TRBV7-2 and TRBJ1-5; possibly TRBD1 for D (5 bases). CDR1 and CDR2 (germline): SGHTA, FQGNSA. V was trimmed by 5 bases and J by 6 bases, leaving 14 bases between them. The CDR3 sequence is 14 residues long. In DNA form, the CDR3 reads TGTGCCAGCAGCCCGACAGTGATGGGTCAGCCCCAGCATTTT. It encodes CASSPTVMGQPQHF.

This clone was observed a handful of times. The chain couples TRBV11-3 to TRBJ2-5; TRBD1 might be the D (5 bases). Trimming left V 0 bases short and J 3 bases short, with 17 bases between. Per the germline V gene, CDR1 is SGHNT and CDR2 is YENEEA. This CDR3 region has 17 residues. Here the CDR3 DNA reads TGTGCCAGCAGCTTAGATTCCCAGGGTGGGCCCAAAGAGACCCAGTACTTC. Translating gives CASSLDSQGGPKETQYF.

The rearrangement joins TRBV5-1 to TRBJ2-2, with D maybe TRBD1 (6 bases). Between the trimmed V and J ends, which lost 5 bases and 6 bases, there was a span of 17 bases. The germline gives CDR1 SGHRS, CDR2 YFSETQ. CDR3 length equals 15 residues. CDR3 sequence (DNA): TGCGCCAGCAGTTTGACAGGACCAGTGGCCGGGGAGCTGTTTTTT. As protein: CASSLTGPVAGELFF.

The rearrangement joins TRBV7-2 to TRBJ2-7, with 9 positions matching TRBD1. The CDR3 spans 13 residues. The ends lost 5 bases at V and 2 bases at J; junction bases unmatched: 1. Per germline, CDR1 SGHTA and CDR2 FQGNSA. Written as DNA, the CDR3 is TGTGCCAGCAGCCGGGACAGGGCCTACGAGCAGTACTTC. As protein: CASSRDRAYEQYF.

V is TRBV7-9 and J is TRBJ1-3; tentative D call: TRBD1 (5 bases). The CDR3 is 15 amino acids. The V gene lost 3 bases and the J gene lost 0 bases, with 9 bases spanning the gap. The germline V gene has CDR1 SEHNR and CDR2 FQNEAQ (reference sequence). The CDR3 loop is CASSLGQGSGNTIYF. CDR3 bases: TGTGCCAGCAGCTTGGGGCAGGGCTCTGGAAACACCATATATTTT.

V gene TRBV18 combines with J gene TRBJ2-3, with 7 nucleotides matching TRBD1. CDR3 length: 16 residues. Germline values: CDR1 KGHSH, CDR2 LQKENI. V lost 3 bases to trimming and J lost 6 bases; unmatched junction nucleotides: 12. The CDR3 is CASSPGDRVKGDTQYF. The CDR3 DNA is TGTGCCAGCTCACCCGGAGACAGGGTAAAGGGTGATACGCAGTATTTT. The full variable domain, its missing parts supplied by reference TRBV18 and TRBJ2-3, is NAGVMQNPRHLVRRRGQEARLRCSPMKGHSHVYWYRQLPEEGLKFMVYLQKENIIDESGMPKERFSAEFPKEGPSILRIQQVVRGDSAAYFCASSPGDRVKGDTQYFGPGTRLTVL.

The V gene is TRBV9, the J gene TRBJ1-3; D is ambiguous. This CDR3 comprises 16 residues. Deletions cut 0 bases from V and 0 bases from J, with 10 bases between. The germline gives CDR1 SGDLS, CDR2 YYNGEE. CDR3 protein: CASSVAGLNSGNTIYF. In DNA, the CDR3 is TGTGCCAGCAGCGTAGCCGGACTCAACTCTGGAAACACCATATATTTT.

This chain joins TRBV28 and TRBJ1-1; D is ambiguous. This CDR3 is 13 amino acids long. V lost 2 bases and J 3 bases, leaving 7 bases between the germline ends. The germline V gene has CDR1 MDHEN and CDR2 SYDVKM. CDR3: CASSLLDDTEAFF. Written as DNA, the CDR3 is TGTGCCAGCAGTTTACTCGACGACACTGAAGCTTTCTTT.

This chain links TRBV7-8 with TRBJ2-7; D may be TRBD1 or TRBD2 (5 bases each). Germline V gives CDR1 SGHVS, CDR2 FQNEAQ. V was clipped by 5 bases and J by 10 bases, with 18 bases between them. The length of the CDR3 is 13 residues. As DNA, the CDR3 is TGTGCCAGCAGCCGTTCCGGGACGGAAGCTCAGTACTTC. It translates to CASSRSGTEAQYF.

The chain links TRBV6-1 to TRBJ2-7; D might be TRBD1 or TRBD2, each matching 5 bases. Trimming pared 7 bases from V and 1 base from J, leaving 14 bases between. From germline, CDR1 is MNHNS and CDR2 SASEGT. CDR3 length: 14 amino acids. CDR3: CASTLGVRSYEQYF. In nucleotides, the CDR3 is TGTGCCAGCACCCTGGGGGTACGGTCCTACGAGCAGTACTTC.

The V call is TRBV10-1, the J call TRBJ2-7; TRBD2 aligns across 7 bases. The CDR3 spans 13 residues. CDR1 WNHNN and CDR2 SYGVQD come from the germline V gene (reference sequence). Trimming cost V 1 base and J 4 bases; bases outside gene matches: 1. As DNA, the CDR3 is TGCGCCAGCAGTGAGTGGGGACTATACGAGCAGTACTTC. This gives the protein CASSEWGLYEQYF.

The chain uses TRBV4-3 and TRBJ1-1; 8 nucleotides align to TRBD1. This CDR3 contains 14 residues. The germline gives CDR1 LGHNA, CDR2 YSLEER. J gave up 11 bases and V 4 bases, and 12 bases lay outside the gene matches. The CDR3 region is CASSPRPGTGWAFF. Here the CDR3 DNA reads TGCGCCAGCAGCCCTCGTCCCGGGACAGGATGGGCTTTCTTT.

This rearrangement joins TRBV29-1 to TRBJ2-7; the D gene could be TRBD1 or TRBD2 (5 bases each). The CDR3 runs 14 residues. Germline CDR1 SQVTM, CDR2 ANQGSEA. The V gene lost 2 bases and the J gene lost 0 bases, with 11 bases spanning the gap. CDR3: CSVEREGSSYEQYF. The DNA for the CDR3 is TGCAGCGTTGAACGTGAGGGGAGCTCCTACGAGCAGTACTTC.

The chain joins TRBV5-4 to TRBJ2-2; D is undetermined. The V gene lost 2 bases and the J gene lost 0 bases, with 11 bases spanning the gap. The CDR3 extends over 16 amino acids. Germline V CDR1 and CDR2: SGHNT, YYREEE (reference sequence). The CDR3 region is CASSLQVLANTGELFF. The CDR3 DNA is TGTGCCAGCAGCTTACAAGTTTTAGCGAACACCGGGGAGCTGTTTTTT.

This chain uses TRBV2 with TRBJ1-2; D gene unclear. V gave up 2 bases and J gave up 7 bases, with 8 bases separating them. Germline assignment: CDR1 SNHLY and CDR2 FYNNEI. The CDR3 spans 12 residues. The CDR3 DNA is TGTGCCAGCAGTGAAAGGGCGTTTGGCTACACCTTC. This gives the protein CASSERAFGYTF.

This clone was observed a few times. The chain is built from TRBV7-8 and TRBJ1-5, with 7 bases aligning to TRBD1. The CDR3 runs to 15 residues. CDR1 SGHVS and CDR2 FQNEAQ come from the germline V gene. V trimming: 0 bases; J trimming: 8 bases; junction bases outside the gene matches: 7. The CDR3 DNA reads as TGTGCCAGCAGCTTAGCGATGACAGGGAGTGAGCCCCAGCATTTT. It codes for CASSLAMTGSEPQHF. Combining the CDR3 with reference TRBV7-8 and TRBJ1-5 gives the whole variable domain GAGVSQSPRYKVAKRGQDVALRCDPISGHVSLFWYQQALGQGPEFLTYFQNEAQLDKSGLPSDRFFAERPEGSVSTLKIQRTQQEDSAVYLCASSLAMTGSEPQHFGDGTRLSIL.

This clone has just a few counts. The chain joins TRBV4-3 to TRBJ1-5; possible D gene TRBD1, 5 bases. The germline CDR1 and CDR2 sequences are LGHNA and YSLEER. V was shortened by 1 base and J by 4 bases, with 11 bases between the two germline ends. The CDR3 is 15 residues long. CDR3 loop: CASSQGFGGNQPQHF. DNA of the CDR3: TGCGCCAGCAGCCAAGGGTTTGGGGGAAATCAGCCCCAGCATTTT.

This sequence joins TRBV5-8 and TRBJ2-7; D is ambiguous. This CDR3 contains 15 residues. Between the trimmed V and J ends, which lost 0 bases and 2 bases, there was a span of 12 bases. The germline V gene has CDR1 SGHTS and CDR2 YDEGEE. CDR3 residues: CASSLAPLGTYEQYF. For the CDR3, the DNA is TGTGCCAGCAGCTTGGCCCCATTGGGGACCTACGAGCAGTACTTC. Drawing the rest from reference TRBV5-8 and TRBJ2-7, the complete variable domain is EAGVTQSPTHLIKTRGQQATLRCSPISGHTSVYWYQQALGLGLQFLLWYDEGEERNRGNFPPRFSGRQFPNYSSELNVNALELEDSALYLCASSLAPLGTYEQYFGPGTRLTVT.

The CDR3 here is CASSDRLAGVGETQYF. CDR3 DNA sequence: TGTGCCAGCAGTGACCGACTAGCGGGAGTTGGAGAGACCCAGTACTTC. The chain links TRBV2 to TRBJ2-5; 12 bases fit TRBD2. The CDR3 length is 16 residues. From germline, CDR1 is SNHLY and CDR2 FYNNEI. Germline trimming cut 3 bases from V and 4 bases from J; bases unmatched to any gene: 6.

The CDR3 here is CASSFGLPEQYF. CDR3 bases: TGTGCCAGCAGCTTTGGACTCCCCGAGCAGTACTTC. The genes are TRBV5-6 and TRBJ2-7; perhaps TRBD2 as D (5 bases). V was shortened by 2 bases and J by 6 bases, with 9 bases between the two germline ends. The CDR3 loop spans 12 amino acids. Per germline, CDR1 SGHDT and CDR2 YYEEEE.